This T cell receptor (beta chain) was captured by sequencing in a study of blood T cell repertoires in COVID-19. Some clones are missing from TCRdb's copy, which holds only in-frame ones; the method was immunoSEQ multiplex PCR. Of fewer than 400,000 clones listed, roughly nine tenths were seen once; the top ten hold approximately 5%. CDR3 length: 14 amino acids. V dropped 4 bases and J dropped 3 bases, with 11 bases sitting between them. Germline CDR1 reads SGHNT; CDR2 reads YYREEE (reference sequence). Specimen: PBMCs or T cells enriched from blood (not recorded which). This TCR came from a man between 60 and 75 years old who had recovered from COVID-19. The chain is built from TRBV5-4 and TRBJ2-1; the D is unclear. This CDR3 reads CASSLDIGYNEQFF. CDR3 in DNA: TGTGCCAGCAGCCTTGACATAGGCTACAATGAGCAGTTCTTC.